The 30 T cell receptor beta chains below all came from one sample that was sequenced in a study of T cell responses to AZD1222 COVID-19 vaccine. Only in-frame clones appear in the TCRdb table, and some are missing; sequencing was by immunoSEQ multiplex PCR. This table holds approximately 160,000 clones, roughly 87% found once. The specimen was peripheral blood, collected on day 0 of AZD1222 vaccination. The receptor source for this set is an adult in good health.

This chain links TRBV21-1 with TRBJ1-3. TRBV21-1 is termed a pseudogene. CDR3 length equals 15 residues. CDR3 sequence reads: CARGLVVFSGNTIYF. DNA for the CDR3: TGTGCCAGGGGGTTGGTCGTCTTCTCTGGAAACACCATATATTTT.

The chain couples TRBV20-1 to TRBJ1-2; unclear D gene. V was pared by 3 bases and J by 0 bases, with 20 bases between. Germline-derived CDR1 and CDR2 are DFQATT and SNEGSKA (reference sequence). CDR3 length equals 17 residues. CDR3: CSASRGAGDPTNYGYTF. The CDR3 nucleotides read TGCAGTGCTAGTCGGGGAGCTGGAGACCCAACTAACTATGGCTACACCTTC.

The J gene is TRBJ1-1, the V gene TRBV7-9, with D possibly being TRBD1 (6 bases). CDR1 and CDR2 (germline): SEHNR, FQNEAQ (reference sequence). Trimming took off 6 bases at V and 4 bases at J, with 18 bases between the two ends. This CDR3 spans 15 amino acids. The CDR3 DNA reads as TGTGCCAGCAGTGGTACGGGACAAATCGCCACTGAAGCTTTCTTT. This gives the protein CASSGTGQIATEAFF.

The chain carries TRBV15 and TRBJ2-7, with D unresolved. V was shortened by 4 bases and J by 3 bases, with 7 bases between the two germline ends. This CDR3 has 12 residues. Germline V gene data show CDR1 as LNHNV and CDR2 as YYDKDF (reference sequence). In DNA form, the CDR3 reads TGTGCCACCAGCATTGCAGGCTACGAGCAGTACTTC. Residues: CATSIAGYEQYF.

V usage is TRBV4-1 and J usage is TRBJ1-2; D remains unclear. Trimming cost V 4 bases and J 1 base, with 13 bases left between them. The CDR3 is 15 residues long. The germline CDR1 and CDR2 sequences are MGHRA and YSYEKL. This CDR3 reads CASSPYPVGNYGYTF. The CDR3 nucleotides read TGCGCCAGCAGCCCGTACCCGGTGGGTAACTATGGCTACACCTTC.

The rearrangement uses TRBV7-8 and TRBJ1-2, with 10 positions matching TRBD1. J lost 7 bases, V lost 5 bases, and 10 bases had no gene match. The CDR3 covers 15 residues. Germline loops: CDR1 SGHVS, CDR2 FQNEAQ. The CDR3 spells CASSPTGQGHGGYTF. CDR3 DNA: TGTGCCAGCAGCCCAACGGGACAGGGGCATGGTGGCTACACCTTC. Looking up the rest from reference TRBV7-8 and TRBJ1-2 gives the full variable domain: GAGVSQSPRYKVAKRGQDVALRCDPISGHVSLFWYQQALGQGPEFLTYFQNEAQLDKSGLPSDRFFAERPEGSVSTLKIQRTQQEDSAVYLCASSPTGQGHGGYTFGSGTRLTVV.

This chain connects TRBV6-1 to TRBJ1-6; possibly TRBD1 for D (6 bases). Germline V gives CDR1 MNHNS, CDR2 SASEGT. The CDR3 has 16 amino acids. Trimming pared 1 base from V and 13 bases from J, leaving 20 bases between. CDR3 in amino acids: CASSEVSDRFLEPLHF. The CDR3 coding sequence is TGTGCCAGCAGTGAAGTTTCAGACAGGTTTTTGGAGCCCCTCCACTTT.

The rearrangement joins TRBV4-2 to TRBJ2-7; tentatively, D is TRBD2 (6 bases). Trimming took 2 bases from V and 7 from J, leaving 18 bases between them. This CDR3 is 15 amino acids long. The germline V gene encodes CDR1 LGHNA and CDR2 YNFKEQ. The CDR3 nucleotides are TGTGCCAGCAGCCAACTTGGTGGGACTCAATCGGAGCAGTACTTC. Protein product: CASSQLGGTQSEQYF.

The V gene is TRBV6-8, the J gene TRBJ2-3; unclear D gene. The germline CDR1 and CDR2 sequences are MNHGY and SAAAGT. With 5 bases removed from V and 5 bases from J, the gap between germline ends came to 20 bases. CDR3 length equals 16 residues. CDR3 nucleotide sequence: TGTGCCAGCAGTCCCAGGACCCTCTTAGTTGAAGATACGCAGTATTTT. Amino acid sequence: CASSPRTLLVEDTQYF.

V gene TRBV5-8 combines with J gene TRBJ2-7; D not resolved. The CDR3 spans 15 residues. Trimming pared 3 bases from V and 4 bases from J, leaving 17 bases between. Germline-derived CDR1 and CDR2 are SGHTS and YDEGEE. The CDR3 protein is CASSSSVGVVYEQYF. The CDR3 coding sequence is TGTGCCAGCAGCTCTTCTGTGGGTGTGGTTTACGAGCAGTACTTC. Together with reference TRBV5-8 and TRBJ2-7, the CDR3 gives the full variable domain: EAGVTQSPTHLIKTRGQQATLRCSPISGHTSVYWYQQALGLGLQFLLWYDEGEERNRGNFPPRFSGRQFPNYSSELNVNALELEDSALYLCASSSSVGVVYEQYFGPGTRLTVT.

The V gene is TRBV12-5, the J gene TRBJ1-2; 8 positions match TRBD1. Per the germline V gene, CDR1 is LGHNT and CDR2 is FRNRAP. J was trimmed by 5 bases and V by 6 bases; bases with no gene match: 14. This CDR3 is built from 16 residues. The CDR3 loop reads CASGPMDRDKVYGYTF. In DNA, the CDR3 is TGTGCTAGTGGCCCCATGGACAGGGATAAAGTTTATGGCTACACCTTC.

The V call is TRBV6-6, the J call TRBJ2-7; tentatively, D is TRBD2 (6 bases). Germline V gene sequence: CDR1 MNHNY, CDR2 SVGAGI (reference sequence). There are 13 residues in the CDR3. The ends were cut back, 8 bases at V and 5 bases at J, with 16 bases in the middle. In nucleotides, the CDR3 is TGTGCCAGCTCCTACTTCGGGGGAAACGAGCAGTACTTC. Its translation is CASSYFGGNEQYF.

The rearrangement joins TRBV5-1 to TRBJ1-4, with a weak D call TRBD1 (5 bases). Germline V CDR1 and CDR2: SGHRS, YFSETQ. CDR3 length: 16 amino acids. Trimming pared 1 base from V and 0 bases from J, leaving 10 bases between. This CDR3 is CASSLPDSTTNEKLFF. In DNA, the CDR3 is TGCGCCAGCAGCTTGCCCGACAGTACAACTAATGAAAAACTGTTTTTT.

This clone was counted a single time. V usage is TRBV4-1 and J usage is TRBJ1-6, with D unclear. Germline V gives CDR1 MGHRA, CDR2 YSYEKL. The CDR3 loop spans 14 amino acids. The V gene lost 4 bases and the J gene lost 7 bases, with 11 bases spanning the gap. The CDR3 region is CASSPGPGNSPLHF. The CDR3 region has the DNA TGCGCCAGCAGCCCGGGTCCCGGGAATTCACCCCTCCACTTT.

The chain combines TRBV5-1 with TRBJ2-7; the D gene is possibly TRBD1 (6 bases). The CDR3 spans 12 residues. Germline V gene sequence: CDR1 SGHRS, CDR2 YFSETQ. Trimming shortened V by 1 base and J by 6 bases, and 8 bases separated the two germline ends. The CDR3 DNA reads as TGCGCCAGCAGCTTGCAAGGGGGCGAGCAGTACTTC. Protein product: CASSLQGGEQYF.

The rearrangement links TRBV30 to TRBJ1-2; no reliable D call. The ends were cut back, 1 base at V and 4 bases at J, with 4 bases in the middle. This CDR3 comprises 11 residues. Germline CDR1 reads GTSNPN; CDR2 reads SVGIG (reference sequence). CDR3 protein: CAWSGGYGYTF. Written as DNA, the CDR3 is TGTGCCTGGAGTGGTGGCTATGGCTACACCTTC.

This clone occurred once. The rearrangement joins TRBV19 to TRBJ1-2, with D hard to call. Trimming pared 0 bases from V and 8 bases from J, leaving 13 bases between. The CDR3 sequence is 14 residues long. Germline CDR1 is LNHDA and CDR2 is SQIVND (reference sequence). The CDR3 loop is CASSIERRAGGYTF. The CDR3 DNA is TGTGCCAGTAGTATAGAACGACGGGCCGGCGGCTACACCTTC.

This clone appeared a single time. The chain uses TRBV3-1 (or the pseudogene TRBV3-2) and TRBJ2-3, with D uncertain. CDR1 is LGHDT, CDR2 YNNKEL, per germline (reference sequence). V lost 0 bases to trimming and J lost 6 bases, with 13 bases between them. The CDR3 runs 15 residues. In nucleotides, the CDR3 is TGTGCCAGCAGCCAAGATAGGCTACTTTCTGATACGCAGTATTTT. It translates to CASSQDRLLSDTQYF.

The chain joins TRBV28 to TRBJ1-4; no definite D call. Deletions cut 1 base from V and 0 bases from J, with 9 bases between. This CDR3 region has 16 residues. Germline lookup yields CDR1 MDHEN and CDR2 SYDVKM. The CDR3 here is CASSLFRGATNEKLFF. DNA for the CDR3: TGTGCCAGCAGTTTATTTCGAGGAGCAACTAATGAAAAACTGTTTTTT. Full variable domain (rest looked up from reference TRBV28 and TRBJ1-4): DVKVTQSSRYLVKRTGEKVFLECVQDMDHENMFWYRQDPGLGLRLIYFSYDVKMKEKGDIPEGYSVSREKKERFSLILESASTNQTSMYLCASSLFRGATNEKLFFGSGTQLSVL.

As concerns this clone: Compared with germline, one end of the junction differs, possibly owing to a read error. The chain employs TRBV27 and TRBJ2-7, with D perhaps TRBD1 (5 bases). The CDR3 length is 13 residues. CDR1 is MNHEY and CDR2 is SMNVEV in the germline V gene (reference sequence). CDR3 bases: TGTGCCAGTAGTTTTCTAGGGGAATACGAGCAGTACTTC. Translating gives CASSFLGEYEQYF.

The chain combines TRBV6-5 with TRBJ2-2; no clear D. The CDR3 is made up of 14 amino acids. Germline V gene data show CDR1 as MNHEY and CDR2 as SVGAGI. V was pared by 9 bases and J by 11 bases, with 22 bases between. The CDR3, as DNA: TGTGCCAGTGAAAAATCGGGTACCGGGTTAGAGCTGTTTTTT. Translating it yields CASEKSGTGLELFF.

The rearrangement links TRBV18 to TRBJ2-3; 10 positions match TRBD2. Germline V gene data show CDR1 as KGHSH and CDR2 as LQKENI. The ends lost 0 bases at V and 4 bases at J; junction bases unmatched: 4. This CDR3 has 16 amino acids. The CDR3: CASSPPLAGASDTQYF. CDR3 nucleotide sequence: TGTGCCAGCTCACCACCTCTAGCGGGAGCGTCAGATACGCAGTATTTT. The full variable domain, its missing parts supplied by reference TRBV18 and TRBJ2-3, is NAGVMQNPRHLVRRRGQEARLRCSPMKGHSHVYWYRQLPEEGLKFMVYLQKENIIDESGMPKERFSAEFPKEGPSILRIQQVVRGDSAAYFCASSPPLAGASDTQYFGPGTRLTVL.

The V and J genes are TRBV19 and TRBJ2-1, with 8 bases aligning to TRBD2. This CDR3 contains 15 residues. Per the germline V gene, CDR1 is LNHDA and CDR2 is SQIVND (reference sequence). The V and J ends lost 3 bases and 5 bases, in that order; junction bases with no gene match: 6. CDR3 coding DNA: TGTGCCAGTAGTATCGGACTAGCCCCTAACAATGAGCAGTTCTTC. Translating it yields CASSIGLAPNNEQFF. The whole variable domain, remainder taken from reference TRBV19 and TRBJ2-1, is DGGITQSPKYLFRKEGQNVTLSCEQNLNHDAMYWYRQDPGQGLRLIYYSQIVNDFQKGDIAEGYSVSREKKESFPLTVTSAQKNPTAFYLCASSIGLAPNNEQFFGPGTRLTVL.

The genes are TRBV29-1 and TRBJ1-5; D is ambiguous. Germline lookup yields CDR1 SQVTM and CDR2 ANQGSEA. The CDR3 is made up of 12 amino acids. With 4 bases removed from V and 2 bases from J, the gap between germline ends came to 6 bases. Here the CDR3 DNA reads TGCAGCGTTGCAGAGGGCAATCAGCCCCAGCATTTT. This gives the protein CSVAEGNQPQHF. Using reference TRBV29-1 and TRBJ1-5 for the parts outside the CDR3, the full variable domain is SAVISQKPSRDICQRGTSLTIQCQVDSQVTMMFWYRQQPGQSLTLIATANQGSEATYESGFVIDKFPISRPNLTFSTLTVSNMSPEDSSIYLCSVAEGNQPQHFGDGTRLSIL.

This chain connects TRBV21-1 to TRBJ1-4; TRBD1, the D gene given by the table, was not confirmed from the DNA. TRBV21-1 is shown as a pseudogene. The CDR3 extends over 15 amino acids. This CDR3 reads CASSKVCQINEKLFF. As DNA, the CDR3 is TGTGCCAGCAGCAAAGTTTGCCAGATTAATGAAAAACTGTTTTTT.

The chain links TRBV14 to TRBJ2-1, with D perhaps TRBD2 (5 bases). The CDR3 length is 13 residues. V lost 4 bases and J 9 bases, leaving 13 bases between the germline ends. Germline CDR1 SGHDN, CDR2 FVKESK. For the CDR3, the DNA is TGTGCCAGCAGCCCTTGGCGGGCAGGTGAGCAGTTCTTC. Translating gives CASSPWRAGEQFF. Combining the CDR3 with reference TRBV14 and TRBJ2-1 gives the whole variable domain EAGVTQFPSHSVIEKGQTVTLRCDPISGHDNLYWYRRVMGKEIKFLLHFVKESKQDESGMPNNRFLAERTGGTYSTLKVQPAELEDSGVYFCASSPWRAGEQFFGPGTRLTVL.

With regard to this clone: Other DNA sequences in this sample translate to the same CDR3. The rearrangement uses TRBV20-1 and TRBJ1-2; D gene uncertain. The CDR3 length is 11 residues. V was shortened by 1 base and J by 8 bases, with 8 bases between the two germline ends. The germline V gene has CDR1 DFQATT and CDR2 SNEGSKA (reference sequence). CDR3 residues: CSARVPAGYTF. The CDR3, as DNA: TGCAGTGCTAGAGTTCCAGCAGGCTACACCTTC.

The CDR3 coding sequence is TGTGCCAGCAGCCGAAAGCGGGAGCCTTCCTACGAGCAGTACTTC. Amino acid sequence: CASSRKREPSYEQYF. The genes are TRBV3-1 (or the pseudogene TRBV3-2) and TRBJ2-7; 8 bases align to TRBD2. Germline CDR1 is LGHDT and CDR2 is YNNKEL (reference sequence). V was clipped by 4 bases and J by 1 base; unmatched bases: 6. The CDR3 is 15 residues long.

The rearrangement links TRBV15 to TRBJ2-3, with 7 bases fitting TRBD1. V shed 9 bases, J shed 3 bases, and the junction held 9 bases outside the gene matches. This CDR3 comprises 14 residues. Germline-derived CDR1 and CDR2 are LNHNV and YYDKDF (reference sequence). For the CDR3, the DNA is TGTGCCACTGCCGTCTACAGGGGAACAGATACGCAGTATTTT. It specifies CATAVYRGTDTQYF.

J is TRBJ2-5 and V is TRBV11-3; 9 bases fit TRBD2. Trimming cost V 6 bases and J 4 bases; bases outside gene matches: 3. CDR3 length equals 13 residues. Germline CDR1 reads SGHNT; CDR2 reads YENEEA. The CDR3 sequence is CASSSAGGETQYF. Written as DNA, the CDR3 is TGTGCCAGCAGTTCAGCGGGAGGAGAGACCCAGTACTTC.